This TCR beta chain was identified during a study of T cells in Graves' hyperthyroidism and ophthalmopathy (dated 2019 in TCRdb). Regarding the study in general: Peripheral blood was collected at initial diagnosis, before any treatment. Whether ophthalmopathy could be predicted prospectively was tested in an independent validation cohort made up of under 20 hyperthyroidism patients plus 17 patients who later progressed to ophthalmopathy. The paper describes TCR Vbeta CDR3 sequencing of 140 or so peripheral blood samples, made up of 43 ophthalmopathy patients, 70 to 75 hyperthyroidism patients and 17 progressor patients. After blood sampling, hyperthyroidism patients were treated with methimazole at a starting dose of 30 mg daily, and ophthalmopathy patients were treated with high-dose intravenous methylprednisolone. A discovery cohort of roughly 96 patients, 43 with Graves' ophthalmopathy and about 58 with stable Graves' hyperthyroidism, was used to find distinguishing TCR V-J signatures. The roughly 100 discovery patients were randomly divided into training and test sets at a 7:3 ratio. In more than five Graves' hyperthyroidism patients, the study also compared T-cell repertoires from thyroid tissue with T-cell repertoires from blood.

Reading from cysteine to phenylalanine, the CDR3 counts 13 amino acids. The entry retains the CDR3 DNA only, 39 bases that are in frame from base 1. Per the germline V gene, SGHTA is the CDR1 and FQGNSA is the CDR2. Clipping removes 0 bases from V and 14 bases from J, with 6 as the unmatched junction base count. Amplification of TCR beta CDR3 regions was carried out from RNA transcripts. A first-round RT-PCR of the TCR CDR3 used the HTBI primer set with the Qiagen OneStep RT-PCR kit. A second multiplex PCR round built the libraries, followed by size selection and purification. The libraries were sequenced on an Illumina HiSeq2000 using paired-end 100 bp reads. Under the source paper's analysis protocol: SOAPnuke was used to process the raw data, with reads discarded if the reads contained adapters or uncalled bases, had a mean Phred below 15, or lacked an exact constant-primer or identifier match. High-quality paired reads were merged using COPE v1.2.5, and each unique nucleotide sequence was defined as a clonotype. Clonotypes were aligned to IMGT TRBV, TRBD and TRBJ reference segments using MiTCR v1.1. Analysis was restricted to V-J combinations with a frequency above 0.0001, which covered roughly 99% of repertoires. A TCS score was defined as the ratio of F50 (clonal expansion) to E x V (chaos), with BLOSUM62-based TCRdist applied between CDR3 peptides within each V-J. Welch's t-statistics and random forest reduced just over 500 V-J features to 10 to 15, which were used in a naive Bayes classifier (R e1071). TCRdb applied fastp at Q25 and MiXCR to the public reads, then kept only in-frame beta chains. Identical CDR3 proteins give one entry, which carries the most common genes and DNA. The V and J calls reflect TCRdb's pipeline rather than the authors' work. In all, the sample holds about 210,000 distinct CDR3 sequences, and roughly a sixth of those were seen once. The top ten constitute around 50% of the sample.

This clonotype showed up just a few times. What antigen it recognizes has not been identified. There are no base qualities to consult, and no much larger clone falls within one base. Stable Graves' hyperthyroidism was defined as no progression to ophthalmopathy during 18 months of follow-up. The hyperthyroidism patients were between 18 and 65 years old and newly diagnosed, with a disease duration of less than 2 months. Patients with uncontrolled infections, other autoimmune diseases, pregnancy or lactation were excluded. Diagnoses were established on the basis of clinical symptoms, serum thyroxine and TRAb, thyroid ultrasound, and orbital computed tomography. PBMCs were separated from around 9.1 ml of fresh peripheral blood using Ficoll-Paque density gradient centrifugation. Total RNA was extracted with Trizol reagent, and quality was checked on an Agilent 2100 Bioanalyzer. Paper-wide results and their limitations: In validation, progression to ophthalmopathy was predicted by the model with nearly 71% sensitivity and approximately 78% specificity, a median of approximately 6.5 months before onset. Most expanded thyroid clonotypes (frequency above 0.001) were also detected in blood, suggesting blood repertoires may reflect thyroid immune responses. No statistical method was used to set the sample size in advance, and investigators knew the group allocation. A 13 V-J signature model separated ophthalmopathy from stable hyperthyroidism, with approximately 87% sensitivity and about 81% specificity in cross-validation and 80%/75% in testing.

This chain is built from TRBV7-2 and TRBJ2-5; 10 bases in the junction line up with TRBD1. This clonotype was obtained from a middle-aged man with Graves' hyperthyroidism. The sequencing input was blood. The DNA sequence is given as TGTGCCAGCAGCTTAGCGACCGGGACAGGGGAATACTTC. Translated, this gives CASSLATGTGEYF.